A single sample is the source of the 3 T cell receptor beta chains below, sequenced in a study of CD8+ T cells in alopecia areata. Reverse transcribed after extraction, RNA yielded cDNA as the sequencing template. The protocol was immunoSEQ multiplex PCR, while the TCRdb copy is restricted to in-frame clones and leaves out a portion. The data contain over 85,000 clones, 35% to 45% of them singletons. The sequencing input was CD4+ T cells sorted from blood. These receptors all come from a human donor with alopecia areata.

This chain connects TRBV28 to TRBJ1-6; TRBD1 matches 7 bases. J gave up 5 bases and V 8 bases, and 6 bases lay outside the gene matches. The germline V gene encodes CDR1 MDHEN and CDR2 SYDVKM. The CDR3 spans 14 residues. CDR3 nucleotides: TGTGCCAGCGGGCAGGGGGACAATAATTCACCCCTCCACTTT. It specifies CASGQGDNNSPLHF.

This clone has only a few counts. The CDR3 DNA follows: TGTGCCAGCAGTGGGACGGGACAATACGAGCAGTACTTC. Amino acid sequence: CASSGTGQYEQYF. The chain links TRBV28 to TRBJ2-7; D perhaps matches TRBD1 (6 bases). Germline CDR1 is MDHEN and CDR2 is SYDVKM. The V end lost 5 bases, the J end lost 4 bases, and 12 bases lay between the germline ends. This CDR3 region has 13 residues.

The gene calls are TRBV20-1 and TRBJ1-2; D call uncertain. This CDR3 is built from 11 residues. V lost 3 bases and J 7 bases, leaving 9 bases between the germline ends. Per germline, CDR1 DFQATT and CDR2 SNEGSKA (reference sequence). The CDR3 is CSARTNGGYTF. The CDR3 DNA sequence: TGCAGTGCTAGGACTAATGGTGGCTACACCTTC.